Listed below are T cell receptor beta chains from one sample, sequenced in a study of T-cell reconstitution after alpha-beta-depleted transplantation in children. One entry per CDR3 protein, called by TCRdb with MiXCR from the PCR reads. The sample lists about 640,000 distinct CDR3 sequences; 10% to 15% were seen once. The specimen was PBMCs, mostly from graft donor cells, collected 360 days after TCRalphabeta/CD19-depleted stem cell transplant. All receptors derive from a male patient younger than 18 who had a stem cell transplant for acute myeloid leukemia, so the T cells may come from the graft donor. CDR3s include the opening cysteine and the closing phenylalanine or tryptophan. D genes are given only for firm matches. Where a row states a size, it is once, few, many or the class of an expanded clone; other rows omit it.

length,D,V,J,size,DNA,CDR3
14,.,TRBV7-2,TRBJ2-7,.,TGTGCCAGCAGCTTAAGGCTAGTCCCTGGCGAGCAGTACTTC,CASSLRLVPGEQYF
16,.,TRBV7-2,TRBJ2-7,.,TGTGCCAGCAGCCTCAGGGGCTCTCCTCCCTCCTACAAGCAGTACTTC,CASSLRGSPPSYKQYF
15,.,TRBV28,TRBJ2-7,.,TGTGCCAGCAGTTCCCGGACTGTGTTTCTCTACGAGCAGTACTTC,CASSSRTVFLYEQYF
19,TRBD2,TRBV11-1,TRBJ2-1,.,TGTGCCAGCAGCTTTGTCGGGACTAGCGGAATTTACTCCTACAATGAGCAGTTCTTC,CASSFVGTSGIYSYNEQFF
18,.,TRBV3-1,TRBJ2-3,.,TGTGCCAGCAGCCATCCCTCCCTGGGAGCGGGCGGCACAGATACGCAGTATTTT,CASSHPSLGAGGTDTQYF
12,.,TRBV7-2,TRBJ2-7,.,TGTGCCAGCAGCCGGGGCCCCCTCGAGCAGTACTTC,CASSRGPLEQYF
18,.,TRBV11-1,TRBJ2-1,.,TGTGCCAGCAGCTTAAGAATGGGACCGAGCCCCTTCTACAATGAGCAGTTCTTC,CASSLRMGPSPFYNEQFF
16,TRBD2,TRBV20-1,TRBJ2-7,.,TGCAGTGCTAGAGATCCGGCTAGCGGGAGAGTATACGAGCAGTACTTC,CSARDPASGRVYEQYF
11,.,TRBV7-9,TRBJ2-5,few,TGTGCCAGCAGCTCCGACCGGGACGCTGTCTTC,CASSSDRDAVF
16,TRBD2,TRBV20-1,TRBJ2-5,.,TGCAGTGCTAGAGATCCGACTAGCGGGCGGAGGGGGACCCAGTACTTC,CSARDPTSGRRGTQYF
18,TRBD1,TRBV4-3,TRBJ2-2,.,TGCGCCAGCAGCCTCTTTCCCCAGGGGGCCCCCAACACCGGGGAGCTGTTTTTT,CASSLFPQGAPNTGELFF
14,TRBD2,TRBV27,TRBJ2-1,few,TGTGCCAGCATCGAGACTAGCGGACACAATGAGCAGTTCTTC,CASIETSGHNEQFF
18,TRBD1,TRBV12-3/TRBV12-4,TRBJ2-5,.,TGTGCCAGCAGTTTAGACCCGAGGACAGGGGGCGGCGGGGAGACCCAGTACTTC,CASSLDPRTGGGGETQYF
14,.,TRBV7-2,TRBJ2-7,.,TGTGCCAGCAGCTTAGATAGCTGGCCCAGCTTGTGGTACTTC,CASSLDSWPSLWYF
17,TRBD1,TRBV7-9,TRBJ1-1,many,TGTGCCAGCAGCCCGCGGGGGACAGGGGGCGGGTACACTGAAGCTTTCTTT,CASSPRGTGGGYTEAFF
14,.,TRBV14,TRBJ2-4,.,TGTGCCAGCAGCCAAGTGGACTCTAGAAACATTCAGTACTTC,CASSQVDSRNIQYF
14,.,TRBV11-2,TRBJ2-7,.,TGTGCCAGCAGCTTAGAACCGGGGCCCTACGAGCAGTACTTC,CASSLEPGPYEQYF
12,.,TRBV5-1,TRBJ2-1,few,TGCGCCAGCAGCTCCCTAGCTCATGAGCAGTTCTTC,CASSSLAHEQFF
17,.,TRBV19,TRBJ2-3,.,TGTGCCTCTAAGGGGACCAGCGGGCTAATTGGCACAGATACGCAGTATTTT,CASKGTSGLIGTDTQYF
18,TRBD2,TRBV4-3,TRBJ2-1,.,TGCGCCAGCAGCCAAGCACTGGGGTACGGGAGGTCTAGGAATGAGCAGTTCTTC,CASSQALGYGRSRNEQFF
14,TRBD2,TRBV27,TRBJ2-1,.,TGTGCCAGCAGTTTATATACTAGCGACAATGAGCAGTTCTTC,CASSLYTSDNEQFF
14,.,TRBV29-1,TRBJ1-1,few,TGCAGCGTTGACCCACACAGAGCGAACACTGAAGCTTTCTTT,CSVDPHRANTEAFF
15,.,TRBV7-2,TRBJ2-3,many,TGTGCCAGCAGCTCCCCTCCCCCGCGGCCGGATACGCAGTATTTT,CASSSPPPRPDTQYF
17,TRBD1,TRBV18,TRBJ1-1,.,TGTGCCAGCTCACCAGGGACAGGGGGCACTTCGAACACTGAAGCTTTCTTT,CASSPGTGGTSNTEAFF